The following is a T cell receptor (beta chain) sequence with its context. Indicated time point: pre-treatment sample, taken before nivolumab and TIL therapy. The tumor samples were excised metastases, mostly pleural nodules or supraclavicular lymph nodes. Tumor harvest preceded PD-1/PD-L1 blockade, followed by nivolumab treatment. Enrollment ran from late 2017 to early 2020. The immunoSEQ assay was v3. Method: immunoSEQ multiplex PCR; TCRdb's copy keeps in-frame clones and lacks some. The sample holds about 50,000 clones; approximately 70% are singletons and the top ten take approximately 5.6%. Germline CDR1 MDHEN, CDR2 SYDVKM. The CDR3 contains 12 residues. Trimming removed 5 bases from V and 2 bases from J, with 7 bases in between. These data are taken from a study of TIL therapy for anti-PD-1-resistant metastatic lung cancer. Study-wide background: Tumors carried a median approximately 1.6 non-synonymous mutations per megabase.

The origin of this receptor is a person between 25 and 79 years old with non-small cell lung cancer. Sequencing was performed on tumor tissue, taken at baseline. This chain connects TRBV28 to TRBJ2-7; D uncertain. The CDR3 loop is CASSRWAYEQYF. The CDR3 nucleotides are TGTGCCAGCAGTAGGTGGGCCTACGAGCAGTACTTC.